The entry below describes one TCR beta chain. The source of the sample is a study of blood T cell repertoires in COVID-19. Overall study: The analysed material was cDNA or gDNA that came from T cells, B-cell-depleted T cells, or PBMCs.

Under the authors' procedure: Quantification of nucleated cells was approximated via reference gene primer amplification. The assay was immunoSEQ multiplex PCR, and TCRdb's table has in-frame clones only and misses some. That table furnishes V, J and clone size, whereas the DNA furnished D and trimming. Among 20,000 or so clones listed, about four fifths were seen once. The receptor's source is a man between 40 and 49 years old with active or convalescent COVID-19. Sequencing was performed on peripheral blood.

CDR3 amino acids: CASSYQEGYGYTF. The DNA of the CDR3 is TGTGCCAGCTCGTACCAGGAGGGCTATGGCTACACCTTC. The V call is TRBV25-1, the J call TRBJ1-2; the D is unclear. V was cut by 8 bases and J by 4 bases, with 14 bases left in between. This CDR3 spans 13 amino acids. Germline V CDR1 and CDR2: MGHDK, SYGVNS.